The 15 T cell receptor beta chains presented below share a single source sample, sequenced in a study of cytomegalovirus exposure and HLA in healthy donors. PCR amplification relied on 60 Vbeta primers (plus 13 Jbeta primers). Produced via immunoSEQ multiplex PCR; TCRdb's table is partial and in-frame only. The table lists 150,000 to 200,000 clones, more than 70% of them singletons. Material: PBMCs. The receptors derive from a woman aged 40 to 50 in good health and CMV-seronegative.

In its sample, this clone was seen once. The V and J genes are TRBV10-2 and TRBJ1-5; unclear D gene. V was cut by 3 bases and J by 6 bases, with 15 bases left in between. CDR3 size: 15 residues. CDR1 is WSHSY, CDR2 SAAADI, per germline. The CDR3 region is CASSDSAGNRQPQHF. The CDR3 DNA follows: TGCGCCAGCAGTGATTCGGCGGGGAATCGTCAGCCCCAGCATTTT.

Of note for this clone: The germline gene is not matched at one end of the junction; a read error may be the cause. The J gene is TRBJ1-1, the V gene TRBV7-7; possible D gene TRBD1, 5 bases. From germline, CDR1 is SSHAT and CDR2 FNYEAQ (reference sequence). The CDR3 loop spans 14 amino acids. The CDR3, as DNA: TGTGCTAGCAGCTTACTTACAGGTGGCACTGAAGCTTTCTTT. Residues: CASSLLTGGTEAFF.

This sequence joins TRBV19 and TRBJ2-1; 8 bases align to TRBD2. J gave up 7 bases and V 2 bases, and 16 bases lay outside the gene matches. Germline CDR1 LNHDA, CDR2 SQIVND (reference sequence). The CDR3 runs to 18 residues. The CDR3 sequence is CASSIPRNLAGRMNEQFF. The CDR3 bases are TGTGCCAGTAGTATACCCAGAAATTTAGCGGGGAGGATGAATGAGCAGTTCTTC.

The V call is TRBV7-9, the J call TRBJ1-5; D might be TRBD1 (5 bases). The V end was cut by 2 bases, the J end by 2 bases, with 10 bases between. The CDR3 length is 15 residues. CDR1 and CDR2 (germline): SEHNR, FQNEAQ (reference sequence). CDR3 loop: CASSLQGTGNQPQHF. The DNA for the CDR3 is TGTGCCAGCAGCTTACAGGGCACAGGCAATCAGCCCCAGCATTTT.

The chain recombines TRBV6-1 with TRBJ1-1, with D unclear. Germline CDR1 and CDR2: MNHNS and SASEGT. Trimming pared 11 bases from V and 0 bases from J, leaving 13 bases between. This CDR3 region has 13 residues. Written as DNA, the CDR3 is TGTGCCGGGCGACCCAATGTGAACACTGAAGCTTTCTTT. It yields the protein CAGRPNVNTEAFF.

The chain employs TRBV7-9 and TRBJ2-2, with TRBD2 matching 10 bases. This CDR3 comprises 16 residues. Per germline, CDR1 SEHNR and CDR2 FQNEAQ (reference sequence). The V and J ends lost 4 bases and 5 bases, in that order; junction bases with no gene match: 7. This CDR3 is CASSSLAGLKTGELFF. The CDR3 nucleotides are TGTGCCAGCAGCTCACTAGCGGGACTAAAGACCGGGGAGCTGTTTTTT.

The V call is TRBV6-5, the J call TRBJ1-2; 10 bases align to TRBD1. There are 15 residues in the CDR3. From germline, CDR1 is MNHEY and CDR2 SVGAGI. Unmatched junction bases numbered 4, after V lost 2 bases and J lost 4 bases. The CDR3 DNA sequence: TGTGCCAGCAGTTACGGACAGGGGGATTCCTATGGCTACACCTTC. It codes for CASSYGQGDSYGYTF.

The V call is TRBV6-1, the J call TRBJ1-1, with 10 bases identical to TRBD1. V dropped 5 bases and J dropped 1; count of bases not matched to a gene: 4. Germline CDR1 and CDR2: MNHNS and SASEGT. The CDR3 spans 15 residues. The CDR3, as DNA: TGTGCCAGCAGTTCCCGGACAGGGGGGAACACTGAAGCTTTCTTT. Amino acids: CASSSRTGGNTEAFF.

V and J are TRBV5-6 and TRBJ2-7; 10 positions match TRBD2. V dropped 0 bases and J dropped 4; count of bases not matched to a gene: 10. This CDR3 comprises 17 residues. Germline CDR1 SGHDT, CDR2 YYEEEE. The CDR3 reads CASSLARLAGETYEQYF. CDR3 bases: TGTGCCAGCAGCTTGGCAAGGCTAGCGGGAGAGACTTACGAGCAGTACTTC.

The chain combines TRBV4-3 with TRBJ2-6; no reliable D call. The CDR3 spans 18 residues. V lost 1 base, J lost 0 bases, and 13 bases lay in between. Germline assignment: CDR1 LGHNA and CDR2 YSLEER. The CDR3 region is CASSQGPFSPSGANVLTF. For the CDR3, the DNA is TGCGCCAGCAGCCAAGGGCCTTTTTCCCCCTCTGGGGCCAACGTCCTGACTTTC.

V and J are TRBV6-6 and TRBJ1-2; TRBD1 matches 10 bases. The junction had 8 bases not matched to a gene; V was cut back by 5 bases and J by 8 bases. CDR1 is MNHNY, CDR2 SVGAGI, per germline (reference sequence). The CDR3 is 14 residues long. CDR3 sequence reads: CASSPGQGRLGYTF. Here the CDR3 DNA reads TGTGCCAGCAGTCCGGGACAGGGGAGGCTAGGCTACACCTTC.

The V and J genes are TRBV2 and TRBJ1-1; TRBD1 is a possible D gene (5 bases). V lost 4 bases, J lost 11 bases, and 17 bases lay in between. CDR3 size: 13 residues. Germline V CDR1 and CDR2: SNHLY, FYNNEI. This chain's CDR3 is CASSGAGGKGAFF. DNA of the CDR3: TGTGCCAGCAGTGGAGCGGGTGGAAAGGGGGCTTTCTTT.

V and J are TRBV5-5 and TRBJ1-2; D uncertain. The CDR3 length is 11 residues. V was shortened by 0 bases and J by 8 bases, with 5 bases between the two germline ends. Germline V lookup: CDR1 SGHKS, CDR2 YYEKEE (reference sequence). The CDR3 reads CASSLDRGYTF. CDR3 nucleotides: TGTGCCAGCAGCTTGGACAGAGGCTACACCTTC.

Of note for this clone: A junction end diverges from the germline sequence, so it may reflect a read error. V gene TRBV7-6 combines with J gene TRBJ2-1; D gene unclear. The CDR3 loop spans 14 amino acids. In germline, CDR1 is SGHVS, CDR2 FNYEAQ. CDR3 residues: CASSNPGSFNEQFF. CDR3 in DNA: TGTGCCAGCAGCAACCCCGGGTCCTTCAATGAGCAGTTCTTC. Filled out from reference TRBV7-6 and TRBJ2-1, the complete variable domain reads GAGVSQSPRYKVTKRGQDVALRCDPISGHVSLYWYRQALGQGPEFLTYFNYEAQQDKSGLPNDRFSAERPEGSISTLTIQRTEQRDSAMYRCASSNPGSFNEQFFGPGTRLTVL.

This clone appeared a single time. The gene calls are TRBV19 and TRBJ1-1; D is uncertain. This CDR3 has 14 amino acids. Trimming took 3 bases from V and 1 from J, leaving 9 bases between them. The V gene's germline CDR1 is LNHDA and CDR2 SQIVND (reference sequence). The CDR3 loop is CASSIGPSNTEAFF. CDR3 sequence (DNA): TGTGCCAGTAGTATTGGCCCGTCGAACACTGAAGCTTTCTTT.